The sequence of this T cell receptor beta chain was determined in a study of OX40 agonist ivuxolimab in advanced cancers. Background on the study: Partial responses were recorded for three patients, including one with hepatocellular carcinoma and two with cutaneous melanoma.

Points from the study as a whole: Clonal expansion among partial responders at 0.1-3.0 mg/kg ranked near the lowest. The specificity for antigen of the expanded peripheral T cells was not determined. CD4+ and CD8+ blood T cells expanded clonally by week 6 at 0.1 to 3.0 mg/kg.

Profiling relied on immunoSEQ multiplex PCR, and the TCRdb table lists in-frame clones only, not all of them. The sample has roughly 35,000 clones, around 85% seen once. Notes on this clone: Antigen: not known.

Germline V gene sequence: CDR1 SGHNT, CDR2 YYREEE (reference sequence). The CDR3 length is 11 residues. V lost 0 bases and J 10 bases, leaving 7 bases between the germline ends. The rearrangement uses TRBV5-4 and TRBJ1-1; no clear D gene. The clonotype originates from an adult with an advanced solid tumor such as melanoma, head and neck, liver or kidney cancer. Sample: CD4+ or CD8+ T cells sorted from blood, taken in a trial of the OX40 agonist ivuxolimab. The CDR3: CASSLGAGAFF. CDR3 bases: TGTGCCAGCAGCTTGGGGGCGGGAGCTTTCTTT.